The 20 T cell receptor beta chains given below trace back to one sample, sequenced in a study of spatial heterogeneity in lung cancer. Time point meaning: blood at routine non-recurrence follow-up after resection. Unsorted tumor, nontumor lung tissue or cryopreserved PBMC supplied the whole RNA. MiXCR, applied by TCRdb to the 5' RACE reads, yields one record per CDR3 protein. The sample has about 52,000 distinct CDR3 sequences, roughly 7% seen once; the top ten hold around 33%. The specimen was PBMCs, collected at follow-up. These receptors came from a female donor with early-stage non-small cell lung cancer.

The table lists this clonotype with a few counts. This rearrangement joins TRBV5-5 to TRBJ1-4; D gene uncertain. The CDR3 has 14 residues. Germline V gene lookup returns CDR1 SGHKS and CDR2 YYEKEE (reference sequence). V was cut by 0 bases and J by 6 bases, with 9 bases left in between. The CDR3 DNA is TGTGCCAGCAGCTTGGGGCCTGGGGATGAAAAACTGTTTTTT. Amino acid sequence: CASSLGPGDEKLFF.

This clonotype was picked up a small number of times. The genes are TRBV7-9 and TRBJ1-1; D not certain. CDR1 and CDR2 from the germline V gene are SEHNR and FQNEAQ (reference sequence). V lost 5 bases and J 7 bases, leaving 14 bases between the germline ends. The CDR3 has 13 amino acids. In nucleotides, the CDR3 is TGTGCCAGCAGCGGGCTTACTGTCAGTGAAGCTTTCTTT. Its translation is CASSGLTVSEAFF.

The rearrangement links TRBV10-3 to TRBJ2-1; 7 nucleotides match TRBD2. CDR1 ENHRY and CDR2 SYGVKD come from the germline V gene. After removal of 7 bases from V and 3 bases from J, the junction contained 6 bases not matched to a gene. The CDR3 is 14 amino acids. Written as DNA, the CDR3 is TGTGCCATCAATCCCAGGGAGGGCTACAATGAGCAGTTCTTC. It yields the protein CAINPREGYNEQFF.

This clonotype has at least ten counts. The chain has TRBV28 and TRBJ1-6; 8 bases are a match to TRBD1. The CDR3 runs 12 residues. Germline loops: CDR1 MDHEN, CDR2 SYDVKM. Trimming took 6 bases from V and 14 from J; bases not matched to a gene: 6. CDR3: CASREGQATLHF. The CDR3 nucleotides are TGTGCCAGCAGGGAGGGACAGGCTACCCTCCACTTT. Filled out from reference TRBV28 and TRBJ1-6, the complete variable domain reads DVKVTQSSRYLVKRTGEKVFLECVQDMDHENMFWYRQDPGLGLRLIYFSYDVKMKEKGDIPEGYSVSREKKERFSLILESASTNQTSMYLCASREGQATLHFGNGTRLTVT.

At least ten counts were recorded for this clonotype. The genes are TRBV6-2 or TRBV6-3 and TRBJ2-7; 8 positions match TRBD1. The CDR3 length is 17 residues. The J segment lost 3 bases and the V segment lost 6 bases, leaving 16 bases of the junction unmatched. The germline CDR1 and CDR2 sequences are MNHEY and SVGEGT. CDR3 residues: CASSSGPGQVLLYEQYF. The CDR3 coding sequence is TGTGCCAGCAGCTCCGGGCCGGGACAGGTACTTCTCTACGAGCAGTACTTC.

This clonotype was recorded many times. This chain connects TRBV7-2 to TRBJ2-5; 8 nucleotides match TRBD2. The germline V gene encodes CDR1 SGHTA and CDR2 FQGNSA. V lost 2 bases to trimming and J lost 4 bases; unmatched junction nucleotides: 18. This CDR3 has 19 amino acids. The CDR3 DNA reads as TGTGCCAGCAGCTTAATCCCCCTTCGGACTAGCATTGTAGGAGAGACCCAGTACTTC. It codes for CASSLIPLRTSIVGETQYF.

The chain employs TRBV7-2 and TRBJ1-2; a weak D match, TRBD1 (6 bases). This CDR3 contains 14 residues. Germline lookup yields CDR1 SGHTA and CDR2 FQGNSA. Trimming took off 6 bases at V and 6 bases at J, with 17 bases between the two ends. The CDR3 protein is CASRIAGALHGYTF. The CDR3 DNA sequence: TGTGCCAGCAGAATCGCAGGGGCCCTGCATGGCTACACCTTC.

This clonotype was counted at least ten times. The CDR3 reads CASRIPGLAGYNEQFF. The CDR3 coding sequence is TGTGCCAGCAGGATCCCTGGACTAGCGGGGTACAATGAGCAGTTCTTC. The V gene is TRBV12-3 or TRBV12-4, the J gene TRBJ2-1; 12 bases map to TRBD2. This CDR3 is 16 amino acids long. Trimming took 6 bases from V and 4 from J; bases not matched to a gene: 7.

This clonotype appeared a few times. The CDR3 DNA sequence: TGTGCCAGTCGGGAAAGGTACTCTGGGGCCAACGTCCTGACTTTC. Translating it yields CASRERYSGANVLTF. The chain couples TRBV12-3 or TRBV12-4 to TRBJ2-6; possible D gene TRBD2, 5 bases. The CDR3 spans 15 residues. Trimming cost V 9 bases and J 0 bases, with 12 bases left between them.

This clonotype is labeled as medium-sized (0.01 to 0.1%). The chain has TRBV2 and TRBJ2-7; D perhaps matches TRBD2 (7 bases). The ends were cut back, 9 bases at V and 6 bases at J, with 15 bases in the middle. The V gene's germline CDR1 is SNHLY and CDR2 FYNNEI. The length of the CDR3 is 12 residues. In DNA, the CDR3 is TGTGCCAGTTATGGGGGGGCCGTCGAGCAGTACTTC. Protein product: CASYGGAVEQYF.

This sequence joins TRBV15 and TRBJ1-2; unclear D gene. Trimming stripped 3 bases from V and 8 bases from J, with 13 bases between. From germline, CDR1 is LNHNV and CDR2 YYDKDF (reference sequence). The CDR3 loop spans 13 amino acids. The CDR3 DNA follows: TGTGCCACCAGCAGGACTAGGGCGGGCGGCTACACCTTC. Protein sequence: CATSRTRAGGYTF.

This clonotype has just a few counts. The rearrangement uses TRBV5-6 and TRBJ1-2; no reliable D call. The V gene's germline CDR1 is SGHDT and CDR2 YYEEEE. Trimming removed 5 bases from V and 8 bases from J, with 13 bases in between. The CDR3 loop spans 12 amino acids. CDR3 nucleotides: TGTGCCAGCAGGGGCCATGGAGGCGGCTACACCTTC. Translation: CASRGHGGGYTF.

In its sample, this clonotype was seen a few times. CDR3 sequence reads: CASSLGTDLRTPLHF. In DNA, the CDR3 is TGCGCCAGCAGCTTGGGGACAGATCTTCGGACACCCCTCCACTTT. The rearrangement links TRBV5-1 to TRBJ1-6; tentative D call: TRBD1 (6 bases). The CDR3 runs to 15 residues. With 0 bases removed from V and 11 bases from J, the gap between germline ends came to 15 bases. The germline V gene encodes CDR1 SGHRS and CDR2 YFSETQ.

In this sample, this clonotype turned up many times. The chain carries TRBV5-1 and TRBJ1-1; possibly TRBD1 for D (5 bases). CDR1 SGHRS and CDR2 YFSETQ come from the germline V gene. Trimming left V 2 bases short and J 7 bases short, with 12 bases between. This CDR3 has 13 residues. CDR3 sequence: CASSLQEQDEAFF. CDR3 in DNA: TGCGCCAGCAGCTTACAGGAGCAGGATGAAGCTTTCTTT.

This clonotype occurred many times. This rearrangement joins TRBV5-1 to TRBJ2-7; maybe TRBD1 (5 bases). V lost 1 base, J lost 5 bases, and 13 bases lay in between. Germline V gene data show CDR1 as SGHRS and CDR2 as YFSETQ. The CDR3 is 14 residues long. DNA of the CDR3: TGCGCCAGCAGCTTGTCCCCAGGGCCCCACGAGCAGTACTTC. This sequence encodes CASSLSPGPHEQYF.

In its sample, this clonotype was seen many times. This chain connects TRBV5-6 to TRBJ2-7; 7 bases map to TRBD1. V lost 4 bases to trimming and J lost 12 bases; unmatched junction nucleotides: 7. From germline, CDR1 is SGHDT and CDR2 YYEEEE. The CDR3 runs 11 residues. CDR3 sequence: CASSVRQGRYF. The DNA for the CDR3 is TGTGCCAGCAGCGTAAGACAGGGTCGGTACTTC.

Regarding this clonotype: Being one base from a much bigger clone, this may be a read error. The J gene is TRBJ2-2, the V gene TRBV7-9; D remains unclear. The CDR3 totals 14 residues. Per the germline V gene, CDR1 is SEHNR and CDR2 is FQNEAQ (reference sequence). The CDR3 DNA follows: TGTGTCAGCAGCCGCGCAGGTCACCGAGAGGAGCTGTTTTTT. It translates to CVSSRAGHREELFF.

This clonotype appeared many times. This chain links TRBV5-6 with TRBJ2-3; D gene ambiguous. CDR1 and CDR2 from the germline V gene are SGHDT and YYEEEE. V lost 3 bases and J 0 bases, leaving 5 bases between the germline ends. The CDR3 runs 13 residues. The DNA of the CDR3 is TGTGCCAGCAGCTCTGGGAGCACAGATACGCAGTATTTT. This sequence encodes CASSSGSTDTQYF.

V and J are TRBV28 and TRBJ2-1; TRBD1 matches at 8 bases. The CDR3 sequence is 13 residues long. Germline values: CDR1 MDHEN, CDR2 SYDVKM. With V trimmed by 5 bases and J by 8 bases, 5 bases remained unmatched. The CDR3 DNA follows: TGTGCCAGCAGTGCCCCAGGGGGCTATGAGCAGTTCTTC. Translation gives CASSAPGGYEQFF.

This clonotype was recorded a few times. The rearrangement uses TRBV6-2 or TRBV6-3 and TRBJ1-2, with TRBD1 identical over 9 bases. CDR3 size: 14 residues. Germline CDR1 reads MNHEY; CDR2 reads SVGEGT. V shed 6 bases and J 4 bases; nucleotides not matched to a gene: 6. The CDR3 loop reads CASSRDRAFYGYTF. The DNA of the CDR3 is TGTGCCAGCAGCCGGGACAGGGCCTTCTATGGCTACACCTTC.